What follows are 20 T cell receptor beta chains derived from one specimen sequenced in a study of blood T cells in healthy people across ages. The use of a sample-barcoded 5' primer and a J-beta primer mix characterized a second PCR of about 6 to 12 cycles. From the 5' RACE reads, TCRdb called clonotypes with MiXCR, one entry per CDR3 protein. The table lists 730,000 or so distinct CDR3 sequences, roughly 45% of them singletons, with roughly 20% in the top ten. Sequencing was carried out using blood. The receptors stem from a woman aged 60 to 75 in good health.

This clonotype was seen a few times. With a much larger clone just one base away, this may be a read error. The chain recombines TRBV29-1 with TRBJ2-1; D perhaps matches TRBD2 (5 bases). Germline values: CDR1 SQVTM, CDR2 ANQGSEA. The CDR3 is 12 amino acids. The CDR3, as DNA: TGCAGACTAGGAGGATCCAACAATGAGCAGTTCTTC. Translating gives CRLGGSNNEQFF.

This clonotype was seen ten or more times. This chain connects TRBV29-1 to TRBJ2-5; possibly TRBD1 or TRBD2 for D (6 bases each). The germline V gene encodes CDR1 SQVTM and CDR2 ANQGSEA. V lost 0 bases, J lost 4 bases, and 12 bases lay in between. The CDR3 is 14 residues long. The CDR3 nucleotides read TGCAGCGTTGAAGACCCCAGGGGAGGAGAGACCCAGTACTTC. It translates to CSVEDPRGGETQYF.

V is TRBV7-2 and J is TRBJ1-6; weak D call: TRBD1 (5 bases). Germline values: CDR1 SGHTA, CDR2 FQGNSA. This CDR3 is 16 amino acids long. V gave up 6 bases and J gave up 7 bases, with 19 bases separating them. The CDR3 loop is CASRNWGVLPNSPLHF. The CDR3 region has the DNA TGTGCCAGCAGAAATTGGGGGGTCCTACCAAATTCACCCCTCCACTTT.

The chain has TRBV20-1 and TRBJ1-2; D possibly corresponds to TRBD1 (5 bases). Germline CDR1 reads DFQATT; CDR2 reads SNEGSKA (reference sequence). The CDR3 runs 12 residues. V lost 8 bases, J lost 1 base, and 11 bases lay in between. This chain's CDR3 is CSTGKDNYGYTF. The CDR3 DNA is TGCAGTACAGGAAAGGATAACTATGGCTACACCTTC.

This clonotype came up a few times. DNA of the CDR3: TGCAGTGCTCAGGGACTAGCGGGACCACCCTACAATGAGCAGTTCTTC. It encodes CSAQGLAGPPYNEQFF. This chain uses TRBV20-1 with TRBJ2-1; TRBD2 matches at 13 bases. Unmatched junction bases numbered 6, after V lost 5 bases and J lost 2 bases. The CDR3 has 16 residues. Germline V gene lookup returns CDR1 DFQATT and CDR2 SNEGSKA (reference sequence).

This chain joins TRBV30 and TRBJ1-1; no clear D gene. The germline V gene encodes CDR1 GTSNPN and CDR2 SVGIG (reference sequence). The CDR3 spans 13 residues. V lost 0 bases and J 1 base, leaving 6 bases between the germline ends. The DNA for the CDR3 is TGTGCCTGGAGTGTAGCAGGGAACACTGAAGCTTTCTTT. As protein: CAWSVAGNTEAFF.

This chain links TRBV20-1 with TRBJ2-7; 8 bases line up with TRBD2. CDR3 length equals 11 residues. Trimming took 7 bases from V and 3 from J; bases not matched to a gene: 2. Germline values: CDR1 DFQATT, CDR2 SNEGSKA (reference sequence). The CDR3 protein is CSGSGDYEQYF. The CDR3 bases are TGCAGTGGTAGCGGGGACTACGAGCAGTACTTC.

The chain links TRBV5-1 to TRBJ2-3; 11 positions match TRBD2. V was clipped by 0 bases and J by 2 bases; unmatched bases: 11. The CDR3 extends over 19 amino acids. Per the germline V gene, CDR1 is SGHRS and CDR2 is YFSETQ. CDR3 nucleotide sequence: TGCGCCAGCAGCTTGGCCCAGAAAAGGACTAGCGGGCTCACAGATACGCAGTATTTT. Translating it yields CASSLAQKRTSGLTDTQYF.

This clonotype showed up just a few times. V and J are TRBV7-9 and TRBJ2-5, with TRBD2 matching 12 bases. The CDR3 runs 16 residues. Unmatched junction bases numbered 8, after V lost 5 bases and J lost 4 bases. Germline assignment: CDR1 SEHNR and CDR2 FQNEAQ (reference sequence). The CDR3 spells CASSPRLAGDGETQYF. The CDR3 coding sequence is TGTGCCAGCAGCCCAAGACTAGCGGGAGATGGAGAGACCCAGTACTTC.

This clonotype was recorded a few times. The J gene is TRBJ1-5, the V gene TRBV12-3 or TRBV12-4; possibly TRBD1 for D (6 bases). The CDR3 totals 14 residues. The V end lost 4 bases, the J end lost 1 base, and 8 bases lay between the germline ends. The CDR3 loop reads CASSYRESNQPQHF. The DNA of the CDR3 is TGTGCCAGCAGTTACAGGGAGAGCAATCAGCCCCAGCATTTT.

V gene TRBV7-3 combines with J gene TRBJ2-2; D possibly uses TRBD1 or TRBD2 (5 bases each). CDR1 SGHTA and CDR2 FQGTGA come from the germline V gene. The ends were cut back, 2 bases at V and 4 bases at J, with 20 bases in the middle. The CDR3 runs 18 residues. In DNA form, the CDR3 reads TGTGCCAGCAGCTTACGCCCCCTTGACGGGGCCAGCACCGGGGAGCTGTTTTTT. Residues: CASSLRPLDGASTGELFF.

The CDR3 here is CASSSGLDSYEQYF. The CDR3 coding sequence is TGTGCCAGCAGCTCAGGACTGGACTCCTACGAGCAGTACTTC. The chain is built from TRBV11-1 and TRBJ2-7, with a tentative D call TRBD2 (5 bases). Germline-derived CDR1 and CDR2 are SGHAT and FQDESV (reference sequence). V was trimmed by 4 bases and J by 0 bases, leaving 10 bases between them. The CDR3 length is 14 residues.

The chain is built from TRBV11-2 and TRBJ2-4; D is possibly TRBD1 (6 bases). Trimming shortened V by 0 bases and J by 13 bases, and 22 bases separated the two germline ends. This CDR3 has 16 residues. Germline CDR1 and CDR2: SGHAT and FQNNGV. In DNA form, the CDR3 reads TGTGCCAGCAGCTTAGAGGCCTGGACAGTGCCAAAGGGGCAGTACTTC. Its translation: CASSLEAWTVPKGQYF. The complete variable domain, with remaining parts taken from reference TRBV11-2 and TRBJ2-4, reads EAGVAQSPRYKIIEKRQSVAFWCNPISGHATLYWYQQILGQGPKLLIQFQNNGVVDDSQLPKDRFSAERLKGVDSTLKIQPAKLEDSAVYLCASSLEAWTVPKGQYFGAGTRLSVL.

The chain couples TRBV11-2 to TRBJ2-5; 14 bases fit TRBD2. The CDR3 spans 15 residues. J was trimmed by 4 bases and V by 6 bases; bases with no gene match: 4. Germline-derived CDR1 and CDR2 are SGHAT and FQNNGV. CDR3 residues: CASRRGLAGVETQYF. The CDR3 nucleotides are TGTGCCAGCAGACGGGGACTAGCGGGAGTAGAGACCCAGTACTTC.

This clonotype was recorded a few times. The V and J genes are TRBV5-1 and TRBJ2-3, with 11 bases identical to TRBD1. V shed 3 bases, J shed 4 bases, and the junction held 7 bases outside the gene matches. CDR1 is SGHRS, CDR2 YFSETQ, per germline. The CDR3 sequence is 16 residues long. CDR3: CASSSGQGASPDTQYF. DNA for the CDR3: TGCGCCAGCAGCTCTGGACAGGGGGCCTCACCAGATACGCAGTATTTT.

This chain links TRBV5-1 with TRBJ1-2, with 9 nucleotides matching TRBD1. Trimming took 3 bases from V and 7 from J; bases not matched to a gene: 7. There are 14 residues in the CDR3. In germline, CDR1 is SGHRS, CDR2 YFSETQ. The CDR3 region is CASSYTQGARGYTF. The CDR3 nucleotides are TGCGCCAGCAGCTATACACAGGGGGCTCGTGGCTACACCTTC.

Written as DNA, the CDR3 is TGTGCCAGCAGCGTATCAGGGTTGATGGAGACCCAGTACTTC. Protein sequence: CASSVSGLMETQYF. The chain carries TRBV9 and TRBJ2-5; tentative D call: TRBD1 (5 bases). The CDR3 sequence is 14 residues long. The germline V gene encodes CDR1 SGDLS and CDR2 YYNGEE. V dropped 1 base and J dropped 5 bases, with 12 bases sitting between them.

This clonotype was picked up a small number of times. The gene calls are TRBV20-1 and TRBJ2-5; a possible D gene is TRBD2 (6 bases). This CDR3 spans 14 amino acids. The V gene's germline CDR1 is DFQATT and CDR2 SNEGSKA (reference sequence). V gave up 5 bases and J gave up 2 bases, with 15 bases separating them. This CDR3 reads CSAPREQGQETQYF. The CDR3 DNA reads as TGCAGTGCTCCCCGGGAGCAGGGACAAGAGACCCAGTACTTC.

At least ten counts were recorded for this clonotype. This chain uses TRBV29-1 with TRBJ2-3; D remains unclear. V was trimmed by 2 bases and J by 14 bases, leaving 11 bases between them. Germline V gene data show CDR1 as SQVTM and CDR2 as ANQGSEA. The CDR3 spans 10 residues. The CDR3 DNA is TGCAGCGTTGAATACATGGTACCGTATTTT. Its protein product is CSVEYMVPYF.

The chain uses TRBV3-1 and TRBJ1-5; the D gene is possibly TRBD1 (5 bases). CDR3 length: 16 residues. Germline CDR1 is LGHDT and CDR2 is YNNKEL (reference sequence). The V and J ends lost 0 bases and 4 bases respectively, with 13 bases between them. The CDR3 coding sequence is TGTGCCAGCAGCCAAGATTTGGGGGTTGGTAATCAGCCCCAGCATTTT. Translation gives CASSQDLGVGNQPQHF. Supplemented by reference TRBV3-1 and TRBJ1-5, the full variable domain reads DTAVSQTPKYLVTQMGNDKSIKCEQNLGHDTMYWYKQDSKKFLKIMFSYNNKELIINETVPNRFSPKSPDKAHLNLHINSLELGDSAVYFCASSQDLGVGNQPQHFGDGTRLSIL.